In its sample, the clone carrying this TCR beta chain was seen a few times. Its antigen is as yet unknown. The record originates from a study of early T cells in non-severe SARS-CoV-2 infection. TCRdb analysed the 5' RACE reads with MiXCR anew, one entry per CDR3 protein. Here the sample spans tens of thousands of distinct CDR3 sequences, about 6.5% being singletons. The CDR3 is 14 residues long. Germline-derived CDR1 and CDR2 are SGHTA and FQGTGA. V lost 5 bases to trimming and J lost 3 bases, with 11 bases between them. Study-wide results and caveats: VDJdb matching favored anti-spike CD8 responses, missing private and CD4 specificities.

The sample was whole blood, taken at baseline. The rearrangement joins TRBV7-3 to TRBJ1-5, with no clear D. The receptor was isolated from an adult who was a healthcare worker with PCR-confirmed SARS-CoV-2 infection or an uninfected control (not recorded which). The CDR3 sequence is CASSARSNNQPQHF. The CDR3 nucleotides read TGTGCCAGCAGCGCAAGGAGCAACAATCAGCCCCAGCATTTT.